Listed below are T cell receptor beta chains from one sample, sequenced in a study of PD-1 blockade in mismatch repair-deficient tumors. TCRdb's copy holds only in-frame clones and misses some; the assay was immunoSEQ multiplex PCR. The sample has roughly 130,000 clones, more than 70% seen once. Specimen: peripheral blood, collected approximately 69 weeks after starting pembrolizumab. The receptors come from an adult with mismatch repair-deficient cancer. Both conserved end residues are part of each CDR3. Each record gives: V gene, clone size, CDR3 protein. Expanded clones are given a class, and other clones once, few, many or no size at all.

V: TRBV11-3
size: .
CDR3: CASSFSPGQFEAFF

V: TRBV10-2
size: .
CDR3: CASSDGGYGYTF

V: TRBV7-2
size: .
CDR3: CASSFPGQGGEQYF

V: TRBV27
size: .
CDR3: CASSLSAGANVLTF

V: TRBV14
size: .
CDR3: CASSPYRGSVVEQYF

V: TRBV15
size: .
CDR3: CATSITGVLTEAFF

V: TRBV10-2
size: .
CDR3: CASRFGQGASEKLFF

V: TRBV11-2
size: once
CDR3: CASSLGSLADIGTQYF

V: TRBV6-1
size: .
CDR3: CASGGSGSAQPQHF

V: TRBV30
size: .
CDR3: CAWSVSWTGYEQYF

V: TRBV4-1
size: .
CDR3: CASSQDTGAYEQYF

V: TRBV4-1
size: .
CDR3: CASSQDGLPNEKLFF